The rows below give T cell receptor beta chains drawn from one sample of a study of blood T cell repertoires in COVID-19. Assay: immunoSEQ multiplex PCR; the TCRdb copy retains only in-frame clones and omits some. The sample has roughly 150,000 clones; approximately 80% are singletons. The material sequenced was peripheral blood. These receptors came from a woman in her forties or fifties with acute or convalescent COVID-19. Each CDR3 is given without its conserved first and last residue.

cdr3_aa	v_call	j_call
ASSEGVYQPQH	TRBV2	TRBJ1-5
ASSLVAAPPVQPQH	TRBV28	TRBJ1-5
ASSLFSKETQY	TRBV7-2	TRBJ2-5
ASSFRGGGEPQH	TRBV7-2	TRBJ1-5
ASSSGQAVAEAF	TRBV28	TRBJ1-1
ASSQVPGDGYT	TRBV4-2	TRBJ1-2
ASSRLSGREPYEQY	TRBV5-4	TRBJ2-7
ASSLSEGAIY	TRBV5-5	TRBJ1-3
ASSSGTGDPFKNIQY	TRBV7-9	TRBJ2-4
ASATQGTLH	TRBV27	TRBJ1-6
ASSYSPGWEQF	TRBV6-5	TRBJ2-1
ASSGKTGTGLREQY	TRBV19	TRBJ2-7
ASSYYTNYGYT	TRBV6-6	TRBJ1-2
ATRSTGNTEAF	TRBV24-1	TRBJ1-1
SVWTGGGRGYT	TRBV29-1	TRBJ1-2
ASETQGPGAEAF	TRBV19	TRBJ1-1
ASSFQGQESGYT	TRBV5-6	TRBJ1-2
ASSQGTGGNEQF	TRBV4-2	TRBJ2-1
ASTRGGEPQH	TRBV12-3/TRBV12-4	TRBJ1-5
ASSSTSWRTEAF	TRBV7-2	TRBJ1-1
ASSLNPWATLSTDTQY	TRBV7-6	TRBJ2-3
ASSAVGQGLKNTEAF	TRBV9	TRBJ1-1
ASSSYSVRAF	TRBV5-6	TRBJ1-1
ASSLQGDAEAF	TRBV12-3/TRBV12-4	TRBJ1-1
ASSYKTGEYGYT	TRBV6-5	TRBJ1-2
ASSKVFLGQGAFRNYGYT	TRBV21-1	TRBJ1-2
ASSEDPGFYNSPLH	TRBV2	TRBJ1-6
ASMTGPYNEQF	TRBV2	TRBJ2-1
ASAEAGQISGELF	TRBV5-1	TRBJ2-2
ASTTGGSNQPQH	TRBV2	TRBJ1-5
ASSLFPIRDTDYGYT	TRBV7-2	TRBJ1-2
ASSLQGAYEQY	TRBV5-1	TRBJ2-7
ASSLPGWSSYNEQF	TRBV5-1	TRBJ2-1
ASGSGQPMDIQY	TRBV12-5	TRBJ2-4
ASSGGQGRISGNTIY	TRBV2	TRBJ1-3
ASSRPSQGYYEKLF	TRBV7-9	TRBJ1-4
ASNGQSRWDTQY	TRBV19	TRBJ2-3
ASSWSNQPQH	TRBV12-3/TRBV12-4	TRBJ1-5
ASSEFRGVGQPQH	TRBV6-1	TRBJ1-5
ASSVGGSSGNTIY	TRBV9	TRBJ1-3
ASSYWTTNTGELF	TRBV6-5	TRBJ2-2
ASSHVAGGATSTDTQY	TRBV3-1/TRBV3-2	TRBJ2-3
ASSVGGGLRGNSPLH	TRBV9	TRBJ1-6
ASSLVAGTEAF	TRBV6-5	TRBJ1-1
AIKGLEDQETQY	TRBV10-3	TRBJ2-5
ASDDREGEYT	TRBV19	TRBJ1-2
SVHATLNTEAF	TRBV29-1	TRBJ1-1
ASSPTQGRLVQY	TRBV2	TRBJ2-7
ASSQMTGTGELF	TRBV7-6	TRBJ2-2
ASSGGQGEQPQH	TRBV5-1	TRBJ1-5
ASGLGEVYYGYT	TRBV5-6	TRBJ1-2
ASSVGVVNTIY	TRBV9	TRBJ1-3
ASSYKSTQY	TRBV6-2/TRBV6-3	TRBJ2-5